The 11 T cell receptor beta chains in this list originate from one sample, sequenced in a study of cytomegalovirus exposure and HLA in healthy donors. Amplification used 60 Vbeta primers and 13 Jbeta primers. TCRdb's copy holds only in-frame clones and misses some; the assay was immunoSEQ multiplex PCR. The sample contains 120,000 or so clones, roughly 75% of which appear only once. Specimen: PBMCs. These TCRs come from a woman aged 45-65 years in good health and CMV-seronegative.

The chain combines TRBV19 with TRBJ1-1, with a tentative D call TRBD1 (5 bases). Trimming left V 8 bases short and J 0 bases short, with 13 bases between. The CDR3 extends over 14 amino acids. The germline V gene encodes CDR1 LNHDA and CDR2 SQIVND (reference sequence). DNA for the CDR3: TGTGCCAGTGTATATGACAGATTGAACACTGAAGCTTTCTTT. Its translation: CASVYDRLNTEAFF. The full variable domain, completed using reference TRBV19 and TRBJ1-1, is DGGITQSPKYLFRKEGQNVTLSCEQNLNHDAMYWYRQDPGQGLRLIYYSQIVNDFQKGDIAEGYSVSREKKESFPLTVTSAQKNPTAFYLCASVYDRLNTEAFFGQGTRLTVV.

This clone was seen just once. The chain uses TRBV18 and TRBJ1-1, with D possibly TRBD1 on 5 matching bases. V was clipped by 3 bases and J by 6 bases, with 14 bases between them. The germline CDR1 and CDR2 sequences are KGHSH and LQKENI. The CDR3 sequence is 14 residues long. CDR3 in amino acids: CASSPAGERAEAFF. CDR3 DNA sequence: TGTGCCAGCTCACCGGCGGGGGAACGTGCTGAAGCTTTCTTT.

The V call is TRBV4-1, the J call TRBJ1-1; D is undetermined. V gave up 3 bases and J gave up 3 bases, with 8 bases separating them. Germline CDR1 MGHRA, CDR2 YSYEKL. This CDR3 contains 13 residues. The CDR3 DNA reads TGCGCCAGCAGCCAGCCGAGGGACACTGAAGCTTTCTTT. It yields the protein CASSQPRDTEAFF.

The chain employs TRBV11-2 and TRBJ2-1, with 7 bases fitting TRBD2. CDR1 is SGHAT and CDR2 is FQNNGV in the germline V gene. This CDR3 spans 14 amino acids. V lost 5 bases and J lost 7; bases outside the gene matches: 8. CDR3 protein: CASSLLASRNEQFF. In DNA, the CDR3 is TGTGCCAGCAGCCTACTAGCGTCTAGGAATGAGCAGTTCTTC. The whole variable domain, filled in from reference TRBV11-2 and TRBJ2-1, reads EAGVAQSPRYKIIEKRQSVAFWCNPISGHATLYWYQQILGQGPKLLIQFQNNGVVDDSQLPKDRFSAERLKGVDSTLKIQPAKLEDSAVYLCASSLLASRNEQFFGPGTRLTVL.

The rearrangement uses TRBV28 and TRBJ2-3; TRBD2 agrees at 7 bases. CDR3 length: 13 residues. Germline loops: CDR1 MDHEN, CDR2 SYDVKM. With V trimmed by 2 bases and J by 8 bases, 4 bases remained unmatched. The CDR3 DNA reads as TGTGCCAGCAGTTTAAGTGGGAGGGCTACGCAGTATTTT. As protein: CASSLSGRATQYF.

The CDR3, as DNA: TGTGCCACCAGCAGAGTGAGATCAACTAATGAAAAACTGTTTTTT. Amino acid sequence: CATSRVRSTNEKLFF. The chain employs TRBV15 and TRBJ1-4; D is unclear. The CDR3 length is 15 residues. The germline CDR1 and CDR2 sequences are LNHNV and YYDKDF (reference sequence). V gave up 1 base and J gave up 0 bases, with 6 bases separating them.

The chain is built from TRBV7-9 and TRBJ2-3, with 11 bases aligning to TRBD2. The V gene's germline CDR1 is SEHNR and CDR2 FQNEAQ (reference sequence). The J segment lost 7 bases and the V segment lost 3 bases, leaving 6 bases of the junction unmatched. This CDR3 spans 15 amino acids. The CDR3 spells CASSFLAGGPNTQYF. The DNA for the CDR3 is TGTGCCAGCAGCTTTTTAGCGGGAGGGCCTAATACGCAGTATTTT.

The V call is TRBV10-3, the J call TRBJ2-1, with D possibly being TRBD2 (5 bases). Germline CDR1 and CDR2: ENHRY and SYGVKD. This CDR3 has 15 residues. The germline V and J ends were trimmed by 11 bases and 5 bases, with 22 bases remaining between them. The CDR3 DNA is TGTGCCTCCCTCCGAGGGCTTTCCACCGACAATGAGCAGTTCTTC. It translates to CASLRGLSTDNEQFF.

Only a few counts were recorded for this clone. V is TRBV19 and J is TRBJ1-2; tentative D call: TRBD1 (5 bases). The CDR3 runs 15 residues. CDR1 and CDR2 from the germline V gene are LNHDA and SQIVND (reference sequence). The V and J ends lost 7 bases and 0 bases respectively, with 15 bases between them. The CDR3, as DNA: TGTGCCAGTAAGGTATCAGGGCAGCCTAACTATGGCTACACCTTC. It encodes CASKVSGQPNYGYTF.

For the CDR3, the DNA is TGTGCCAGCAGCTTAAGCCCAGGCAACTATGGCTACACCTTC. Protein sequence: CASSLSPGNYGYTF. The chain recombines TRBV7-9 with TRBJ1-2; D remains unclear. CDR3 length: 14 amino acids. V was cut by 2 bases and J by 2 bases, with 9 bases left in between. Germline V gives CDR1 SEHNR, CDR2 FQNEAQ (reference sequence).

The genes are TRBV7-8 and TRBJ2-7; no firm D call. The CDR3 length is 15 residues. CDR1 SGHVS and CDR2 FQNEAQ come from the germline V gene. The V end was cut by 5 bases, the J end by 2 bases, with 16 bases between. CDR3 sequence: CASSLSQATAYEQYF. The CDR3 bases are TGTGCCAGCAGCCTATCCCAGGCTACGGCCTACGAGCAGTACTTC.